This TCR beta chain was identified during a study of blood T cell repertoires in COVID-19. Study in general: Some COVID-19 samples were acute and others convalescent; all came from the United States, Italy and Spain. Nucleic acid was either cDNA or gDNA, and it came from T cells, B-cell-depleted T cells, or PBMCs.

The CDR3 has 15 amino acids. The germline V gene has CDR1 KGHSH and CDR2 LQKENI. With V trimmed by 1 base and J by 7 bases, 9 bases remained unmatched. Profiling relied on immunoSEQ multiplex PCR, and the TCRdb table lists in-frame clones only, not all of them. The data hold 100,000 to 120,000 clones, with approximately 90% observed a single time. The V gene is TRBV18, the J gene TRBJ1-1; 7 positions agree with TRBD1. The clonotype was recovered from a woman between 50 and 59 years old with acute or convalescent COVID-19. The sample consisted of peripheral blood. The CDR3 spells CASSPQRDSNFEAFF. DNA of the CDR3: TGTGCCAGCTCACCACAAAGGGACAGCAATTTTGAAGCTTTCTTT. Full variable domain (missing parts from reference TRBV18 and TRBJ1-1): NAGVMQNPRHLVRRRGQEARLRCSPMKGHSHVYWYRQLPEEGLKFMVYLQKENIIDESGMPKERFSAEFPKEGPSILRIQQVVRGDSAAYFCASSPQRDSNFEAFFGQGTRLTVV.